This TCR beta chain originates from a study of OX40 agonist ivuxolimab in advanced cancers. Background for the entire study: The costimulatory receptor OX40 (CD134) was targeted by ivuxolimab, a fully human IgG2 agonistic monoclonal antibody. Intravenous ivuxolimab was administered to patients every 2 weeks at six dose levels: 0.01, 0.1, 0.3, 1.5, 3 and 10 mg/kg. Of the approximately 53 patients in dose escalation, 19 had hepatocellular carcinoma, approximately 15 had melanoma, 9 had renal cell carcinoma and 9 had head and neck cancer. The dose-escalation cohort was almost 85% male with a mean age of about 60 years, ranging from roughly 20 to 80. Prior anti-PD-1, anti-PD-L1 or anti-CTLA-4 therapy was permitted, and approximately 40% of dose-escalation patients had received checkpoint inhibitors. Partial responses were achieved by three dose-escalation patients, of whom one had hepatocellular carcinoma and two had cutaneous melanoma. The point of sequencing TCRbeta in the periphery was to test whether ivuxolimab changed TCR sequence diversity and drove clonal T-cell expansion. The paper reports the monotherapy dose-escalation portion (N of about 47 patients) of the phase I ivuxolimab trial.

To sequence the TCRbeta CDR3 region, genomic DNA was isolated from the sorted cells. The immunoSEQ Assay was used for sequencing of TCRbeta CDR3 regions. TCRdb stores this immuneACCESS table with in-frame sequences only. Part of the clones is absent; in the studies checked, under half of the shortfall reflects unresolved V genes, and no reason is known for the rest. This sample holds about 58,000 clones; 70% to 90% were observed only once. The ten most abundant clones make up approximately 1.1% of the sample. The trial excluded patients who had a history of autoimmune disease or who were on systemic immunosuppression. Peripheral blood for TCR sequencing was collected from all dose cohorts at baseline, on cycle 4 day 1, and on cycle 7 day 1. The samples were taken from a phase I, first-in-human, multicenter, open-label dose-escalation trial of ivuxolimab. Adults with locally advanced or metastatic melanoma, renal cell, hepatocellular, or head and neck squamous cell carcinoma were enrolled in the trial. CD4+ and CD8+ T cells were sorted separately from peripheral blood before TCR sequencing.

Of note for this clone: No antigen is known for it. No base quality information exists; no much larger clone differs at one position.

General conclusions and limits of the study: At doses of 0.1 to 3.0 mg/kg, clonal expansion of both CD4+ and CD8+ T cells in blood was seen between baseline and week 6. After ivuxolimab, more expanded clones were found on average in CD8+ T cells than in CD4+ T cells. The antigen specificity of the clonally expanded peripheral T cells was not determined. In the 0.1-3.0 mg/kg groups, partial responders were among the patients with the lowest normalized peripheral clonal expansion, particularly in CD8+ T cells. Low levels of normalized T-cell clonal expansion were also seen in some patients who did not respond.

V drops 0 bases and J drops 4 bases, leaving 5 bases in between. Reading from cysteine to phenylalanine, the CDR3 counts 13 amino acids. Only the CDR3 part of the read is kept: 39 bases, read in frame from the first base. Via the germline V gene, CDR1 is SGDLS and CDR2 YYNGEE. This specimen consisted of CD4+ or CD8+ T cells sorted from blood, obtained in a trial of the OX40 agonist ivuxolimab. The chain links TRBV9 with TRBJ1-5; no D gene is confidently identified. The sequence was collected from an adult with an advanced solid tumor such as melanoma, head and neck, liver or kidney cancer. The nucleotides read TGTGCCAGCAGCGTAGCGGGTAATCAGCCCCAGCATTTT. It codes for CASSVAGNQPQHF.